This passage covers 19 T cell receptor beta chains from one sample sequenced in a study of liver allograft versus peripheral blood T cells. Turning to the study itself: The study compared liver allograft T cell receptor repertoires against peripheral blood repertoires of liver transplant recipients.

TCRdb re-called the reads with MiXCR, one entry per CDR3 protein. The profile shows some 5,600 distinct CDR3 sequences, approximately 15% of them singletons. Every receptor here comes from a human patient who had a liver transplant. Some T cells may have originated in the graft donor.

This clonotype was seen only a few times. The rearrangement joins TRBV5-4 to TRBJ1-6; TRBD1 is a possible D gene (5 bases). V lost 4 bases, J lost 7 bases, and 15 bases lay in between. The germline V gene has CDR1 SGHNT and CDR2 YYREEE (reference sequence). This CDR3 has 15 amino acids. The CDR3 bases are TGTGCCAGCAGCCCAGGGCGGGGGATGAATTCACCCCTCCACTTT. This encodes CASSPGRGMNSPLHF.

Only a few counts were recorded for this clonotype. The rearrangement links TRBV12-3 or TRBV12-4 to TRBJ2-7; 8 bases agree with TRBD1. The ends lost 1 base at V and 3 bases at J; junction bases unmatched: 5. The CDR3 sequence is 15 residues long. For the CDR3, the DNA is TGTGCCAGCAGTTTAGGGACAGGGCCGGTCTACGAGCAGTACTTC. This sequence encodes CASSLGTGPVYEQYF.

The chain joins TRBV30 to TRBJ2-7; TRBD1 matches at 8 bases. CDR1 is GTSNPN and CDR2 is SVGIG in the germline V gene (reference sequence). The ends lost 0 bases at V and 1 base at J; junction bases unmatched: 5. The CDR3 contains 15 residues. Here the CDR3 reads CAWSVQQGASYEQYF. CDR3 DNA sequence: TGTGCCTGGAGTGTACAGCAGGGGGCGTCCTACGAGCAGTACTTC.

This clonotype is labeled as medium-sized. The rearrangement uses TRBV6-6 and TRBJ1-6, with TRBD1 matching 7 bases. CDR1 and CDR2 (germline): MNHNY, SVGAGI (reference sequence). J was trimmed by 7 bases and V by 6 bases; bases with no gene match: 6. The CDR3 consists of 14 residues. CDR3 sequence (DNA): TGTGCCAGCAGCCAGGGACAGCCCAATTCACCCCTCCACTTT. Encoded protein: CASSQGQPNSPLHF.

This clonotype counts as medium-sized. The chain links TRBV6-6 to TRBJ1-6; 7 bases are a match to TRBD1. With V trimmed by 6 bases and J by 7 bases, 9 bases remained unmatched. Per germline, CDR1 MNHNY and CDR2 SVGAGI (reference sequence). The CDR3 sequence is 15 residues long. The CDR3 DNA sequence: TGTGCCAGCAGGGGCCGACAGGGTAACAATTCACCCCTCCACTTT. It encodes CASRGRQGNNSPLHF.

Relative to its sample, this clonotype is medium-sized. V and J are TRBV24-1 and TRBJ1-4; D gene unclear. The germline CDR1 and CDR2 sequences are KGHDR and SFDVKD. CDR3 length equals 14 residues. Trimming took off 9 bases at V and 0 bases at J, with 10 bases between the two ends. CDR3 coding DNA: TGTGCCACCTCAGACCCTTCAACTAATGAAAAACTGTTTTTT. This codes for CATSDPSTNEKLFF.

This clonotype is categorized as medium-sized. This chain uses TRBV18 with TRBJ1-1; possible D gene TRBD1, 5 bases. With 6 bases removed from V and 2 bases from J, the gap between germline ends came to 19 bases. CDR3 size: 16 residues. The germline V gene has CDR1 KGHSH and CDR2 LQKENI. CDR3 in amino acids: CASSPNPLRGNTEAFF. The CDR3 DNA reads TGTGCCAGCTCGCCGAACCCCCTGCGGGGCAACACTGAAGCTTTCTTT.

This clonotype turned up a few times. The chain combines TRBV12-3 or TRBV12-4 with TRBJ2-1; 11 positions agree with TRBD2. The CDR3 length is 15 residues. Losses at the gene ends were 6 bases for V and 3 bases for J; bases not matched to a gene: 4. CDR3: CASRPTSGSYNEQFF. The CDR3 DNA is TGTGCCAGCAGGCCAACTAGCGGGAGCTACAATGAGCAGTTCTTC.

The chain uses TRBV12-3 or TRBV12-4 and TRBJ2-7, with D maybe TRBD1 (5 bases). The V end was cut by 9 bases, the J end by 0 bases, with 12 bases between. This CDR3 has 13 amino acids. This CDR3 reads CASSTGRSYEQYF. In DNA form, the CDR3 reads TGTGCCAGTAGCACAGGCCGCTCCTACGAGCAGTACTTC.

The rearrangement joins TRBV7-9 to TRBJ2-7, with no clear D. Germline loops: CDR1 SEHNR, CDR2 FQNEAQ (reference sequence). This CDR3 contains 14 residues. The germline V and J ends were trimmed by 3 bases and 1 base, with 10 bases remaining between them. The CDR3 sequence is CASSFRRSSYEQYF. The DNA of the CDR3 is TGTGCCAGCAGCTTTAGACGGTCTTCCTACGAGCAGTACTTC.

By share, this clonotype ranks as medium-sized (0.01 to 0.1%). The chain employs TRBV6-6 and TRBJ1-2; D might be TRBD1 (5 bases). CDR1 and CDR2 from the germline V gene are MNHNY and SVGAGI (reference sequence). The CDR3 has 12 amino acids. With 8 bases removed from V and 0 bases from J, the gap between germline ends came to 7 bases. Here the CDR3 reads CASGTTNYGYTF. CDR3 nucleotides: TGTGCCAGCGGGACCACTAACTATGGCTACACCTTC.

This clonotype showed up many times. The chain couples TRBV20-1 to TRBJ1-1; the D gene is possibly TRBD1 (6 bases). The germline CDR1 and CDR2 sequences are DFQATT and SNEGSKA (reference sequence). The CDR3 consists of 15 residues. Trimming removed 3 bases at V and 1 base at J, with 15 bases between. The CDR3 loop reads CSASIQGPRNTEAFF. DNA of the CDR3: TGCAGTGCTAGTATACAGGGTCCGAGGAACACTGAAGCTTTCTTT.

The genes are TRBV12-5 and TRBJ1-1; no clear D gene. Germline loops: CDR1 LGHNT, CDR2 FRNRAP. This CDR3 is 14 amino acids long. V shed 4 bases and J shed 8 bases, with 17 bases lying between them. The CDR3 here is CASGSLDGSSEAFF. The CDR3 bases are TGTGCTAGTGGTTCACTGGACGGATCTTCAGAAGCTTTCTTT.

In this sample, this clonotype is medium-sized. The chain joins TRBV6-5 to TRBJ2-7, with D maybe TRBD1 (6 bases). Germline loops: CDR1 MNHEY, CDR2 SVGAGI. Trimming took off 6 bases at V and 3 bases at J, with 12 bases between the two ends. This CDR3 contains 13 residues. The CDR3 DNA reads as TGTGCCAGCAGAAACGGACAGATCTACGAGCAGTACTTC. It translates to CASRNGQIYEQYF.

About this clonotype: The junction departs from the called germline gene at one end, perhaps through a read error. The chain has TRBV12-3 or TRBV12-4 and TRBJ2-1, with unresolved D. The CDR3 runs to 12 residues. The CDR3 DNA reads as TGTGCCAGCAGTTTGACTGGGTACCAATACCGCTTC. This sequence encodes CASSLTGYQYRF.

The genes are TRBV20-1 and TRBJ2-7; D may be TRBD2 (5 bases). CDR1 and CDR2 from the germline V gene are DFQATT and SNEGSKA (reference sequence). The CDR3 runs 14 residues. The V end was cut by 0 bases, the J end by 3 bases, with 12 bases between. CDR3 DNA: TGCAGTGCTAGAGAGCGGACGGGGAACTACGAGCAGTACTTC. Protein product: CSARERTGNYEQYF.

This clonotype occurred many times. The genes are TRBV5-4 and TRBJ1-3; a weak D match, TRBD1 (5 bases). The germline V gene has CDR1 SGHNT and CDR2 YYREEE (reference sequence). CDR3 length: 16 amino acids. V lost 4 bases to trimming and J lost 0 bases, with 14 bases between them. The chain's CDR3 is CASSKTGLRSGNTIYF. The CDR3 region has the DNA TGTGCCAGCAGCAAGACGGGACTTCGCTCTGGAAACACCATATATTTT.

This clonotype was seen at least ten times. This sequence joins TRBV6-1 and TRBJ2-7; 8 bases are a match to TRBD2. J gave up 2 bases and V 6 bases, and 9 bases lay outside the gene matches. There are 15 residues in the CDR3. Germline lookup yields CDR1 MNHNS and CDR2 SASEGT. The DNA of the CDR3 is TGTGCCAGCAGATCTAAGCGGGAGCACCCCTACGAGCAGTACTTC. Translated, it gives CASRSKREHPYEQYF.

By share, this clonotype ranks as medium-sized. The rearrangement uses TRBV27 and TRBJ1-3; possible D gene TRBD1, 6 bases. From germline, CDR1 is MNHEY and CDR2 SMNVEV (reference sequence). V lost 3 bases to trimming and J lost 7 bases, with 13 bases between them. CDR3 length: 14 amino acids. Written as DNA, the CDR3 is TGTGCCAGCAGTTTCCGGGGACATGGGAACACCATATATTTT. Its protein is CASSFRGHGNTIYF.